Below are 8 T cell receptor beta chains sequenced from a single sample in a study of identical twins. TCRdb analysed the 5' RACE reads with MiXCR anew, one entry per CDR3 protein. The top ten hold around 13% of the sample, which has hundreds of thousands of distinct CDR3 sequences, 18% seen once. A further study also used this sample, focusing on T cells expressing NK-cell markers.

The specimen was PBMCs. The receptor source for this set is a woman younger than 35 in good health.

This clonotype appeared a few times. The chain carries TRBV20-1 and TRBJ2-5; 8 positions match TRBD2. CDR1 and CDR2 (germline): DFQATT, SNEGSKA (reference sequence). CDR3 length: 15 residues. V trimming: 4 bases; J trimming: 1 base; junction bases outside the gene matches: 8. The CDR3 region has the DNA TGCAGTGCTACGACCACTAGCGGCACCCAAGAGACCCAGTACTTC. It yields the protein CSATTTSGTQETQYF.

J is TRBJ2-7 and V is TRBV20-1; TRBD1 might be the D (5 bases). V dropped 0 bases and J dropped 5 bases, with 8 bases sitting between them. Germline lookup yields CDR1 DFQATT and CDR2 SNEGSKA (reference sequence). The CDR3 has 12 residues. The CDR3 loop is CSARDRAHEQYF. CDR3 DNA sequence: TGCAGTGCTAGAGACAGGGCCCACGAGCAGTACTTC.

This clonotype was counted only a few times. The chain couples TRBV20-1 to TRBJ2-1; a weak D match, TRBD1 (6 bases). Deletions cut 2 bases from V and 7 bases from J, with 15 bases between. The CDR3 spans 14 residues. CDR1 DFQATT and CDR2 SNEGSKA come from the germline V gene (reference sequence). The CDR3 DNA follows: TGCAGTGCTAGAAGGCCCCAGGGGTGGAATGAGCAGTTCTTC. Its protein product is CSARRPQGWNEQFF.

There are many counts of this clonotype. The DNA of the CDR3 is TGCGCCAGCAGCTTCGGGACACCTGCCTACGAGCAGTACTTC. Translating it yields CASSFGTPAYEQYF. The chain has TRBV5-1 and TRBJ2-7; D is possibly TRBD1 (6 bases). CDR3 size: 14 residues. V lost 2 bases, J lost 2 bases, and 11 bases lay in between. Germline V lookup: CDR1 SGHRS, CDR2 YFSETQ.

In this sample, this clonotype turned up a few times. V is TRBV6-6 and J is TRBJ1-2, with D perhaps matching TRBD1 (5 bases). The length of the CDR3 is 12 residues. CDR1 MNHNY and CDR2 SVGAGI come from the germline V gene (reference sequence). The V end was cut by 10 bases, the J end by 8 bases, with 17 bases between. The CDR3 sequence: CATTNGAGGYTF. CDR3 sequence (DNA): TGTGCCACCACGAATGGGGCGGGAGGCTACACCTTC.

The chain has TRBV4-2 and TRBJ2-7; 9 bases line up with TRBD1. The trim removed 4 bases at V and 0 bases at J, leaving 13 bases unmatched. CDR1 and CDR2 from the germline V gene are LGHNA and YNFKEQ. The CDR3 is 18 residues long. The chain's CDR3 is CASSPRTGERWSSYEQYF. The DNA of the CDR3 is TGTGCCAGCAGCCCCCGGACAGGGGAAAGGTGGAGCTCCTACGAGCAGTACTTC.

The chain uses TRBV5-1 and TRBJ2-5; no clear D. The CDR3 sequence is 15 residues long. Germline assignment: CDR1 SGHRS and CDR2 YFSETQ. V shed 2 bases and J shed 5 bases, with 16 bases lying between them. CDR3 DNA sequence: TGCGCCAGCAGCTTCGTGTCGGGTGAAGGCGAGACCCAGTACTTC. Translating gives CASSFVSGEGETQYF. The entire variable domain, with the rest obtained from reference TRBV5-1 and TRBJ2-5, is as follows: KAGVTQTPRYLIKTRGQQVTLSCSPISGHRSVSWYQQTPGQGLQFLFEYFSETQRNKGNFPGRFSGRQFSNSRSEMNVSTLELGDSALYLCASSFVSGEGETQYFGPGTRLLVL.

The rearrangement links TRBV20-1 to TRBJ2-5; 9 nucleotides agree with TRBD1. The V gene end was trimmed by 3 bases and the J gene end by 6 bases; junction bases not matched to a gene: 11. The germline gives CDR1 DFQATT, CDR2 SNEGSKA (reference sequence). This CDR3 is built from 15 residues. Written as DNA, the CDR3 is TGCAGTGCTAGGGATGGGACAGGGAGTTTCAAGACCCAGTACTTC. Residues: CSARDGTGSFKTQYF.